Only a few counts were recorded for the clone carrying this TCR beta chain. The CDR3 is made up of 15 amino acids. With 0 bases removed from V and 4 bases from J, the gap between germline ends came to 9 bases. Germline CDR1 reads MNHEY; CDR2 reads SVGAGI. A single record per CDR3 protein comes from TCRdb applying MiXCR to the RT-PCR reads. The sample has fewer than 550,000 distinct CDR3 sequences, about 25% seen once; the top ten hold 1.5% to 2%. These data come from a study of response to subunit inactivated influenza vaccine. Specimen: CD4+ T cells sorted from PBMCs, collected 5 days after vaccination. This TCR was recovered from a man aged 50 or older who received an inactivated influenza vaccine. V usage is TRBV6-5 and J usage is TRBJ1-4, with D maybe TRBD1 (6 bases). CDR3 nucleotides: TGTGCCAGCAGTTACTCTGGAGGGGGTAATGAAAAACTGTTTTTT. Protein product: CASSYSGGGNEKLFF.